This passage covers 5 T cell receptor beta chains from one sample sequenced in a study of regulatory T cells in long-lasting Graves disease. Arm-PCR of CDR3 regions and iRepertoire HTBI primers were used to build TCR beta libraries. TCRdb recomputed calls from the multiplex PCR reads with MiXCR, one row per CDR3 protein. In the table there are some 600,000 distinct CDR3 sequences, 16% of which are singletons. Specified time point: newly diagnosed GD, antithyroid drugs for less than 3 months. The TCR library was made from RNA extracted from PBMCs. A further study also used this sample, focusing on T cells in Graves' hyperthyroidism and ophthalmopathy.

Material: peripheral blood mononuclear cells (PBMCs), obtained at new diagnosis, from a patient treated with antithyroid drugs. These receptors were collected from a young man with Graves disease.

The chain couples TRBV5-8 to TRBJ1-1; TRBD1 agrees at 10 bases. The CDR3 loop spans 16 amino acids. The ends lost 1 base at V and 3 bases at J; junction bases unmatched: 6. Germline V gene sequence: CDR1 SGHTS, CDR2 YDEGEE. The CDR3 nucleotides are TGTGCCAGCAGCTTGAGCAAAGGGACAGGGGACACTGAAGCTTTCTTT. Translation: CASSLSKGTGDTEAFF.

This clonotype was picked up many times. Written as DNA, the CDR3 is TGCAGTGCTCCAAAACCGATTACCACAGATACGCAGTATTTT. Its translation is CSAPKPITTDTQYF. This sequence joins TRBV20-1 and TRBJ2-3; no reliable D call. Germline V CDR1 and CDR2: DFQATT, SNEGSKA (reference sequence). This CDR3 contains 14 residues. With 5 bases removed from V and 2 bases from J, the gap between germline ends came to 14 bases.

This chain uses TRBV10-1 with TRBJ2-1; 10 bases match TRBD1. The V gene end was trimmed by 2 bases and the J gene end by 6 bases; junction bases not matched to a gene: 4. Germline values: CDR1 WNHNN, CDR2 SYGVQD (reference sequence). The CDR3 loop spans 15 amino acids. The CDR3 nucleotides read TGCGCCAGCAGTGAGGGGACAGGGGATAGCAATGAGCAGTTCTTC. It is translated as CASSEGTGDSNEQFF.

This clonotype was recorded many times. V and J are TRBV6-1 and TRBJ2-7; TRBD2 agrees at 8 bases. Trimming at V came to 2 bases and at J to 4 bases, leaving 10 bases not matched to a gene. From germline, CDR1 is MNHNS and CDR2 SASEGT. This CDR3 is built from 16 residues. This CDR3 reads CASSERPSGRPYEQYF. The CDR3 DNA follows: TGTGCCAGCAGTGAACGCCCTAGCGGGCGTCCTTACGAGCAGTACTTC.

This chain connects TRBV6-1 to TRBJ2-5; D is uncertain. V was cut by 3 bases and J by 4 bases, with 15 bases left in between. There are 15 residues in the CDR3. The V gene's germline CDR1 is MNHNS and CDR2 SASEGT. The DNA for the CDR3 is TGTGCCAGCAGTGATGGAGCCGGGCCTGGAGAGACCCAGTACTTC. This translates into CASSDGAGPGETQYF.